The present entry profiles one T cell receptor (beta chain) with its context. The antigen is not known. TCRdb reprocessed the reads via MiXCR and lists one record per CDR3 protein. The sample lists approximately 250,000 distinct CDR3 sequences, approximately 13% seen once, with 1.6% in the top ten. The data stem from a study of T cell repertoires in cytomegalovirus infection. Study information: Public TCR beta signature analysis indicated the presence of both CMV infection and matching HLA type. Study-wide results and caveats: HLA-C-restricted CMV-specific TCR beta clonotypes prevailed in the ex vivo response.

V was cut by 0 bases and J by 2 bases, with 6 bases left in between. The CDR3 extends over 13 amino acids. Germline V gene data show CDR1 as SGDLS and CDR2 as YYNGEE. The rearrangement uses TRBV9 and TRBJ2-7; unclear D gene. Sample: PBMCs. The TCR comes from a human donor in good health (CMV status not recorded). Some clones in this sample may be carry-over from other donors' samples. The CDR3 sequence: CASSVGVTYEQYF. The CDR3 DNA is TGTGCCAGCAGCGTAGGAGTAACCTACGAGCAGTACTTC.